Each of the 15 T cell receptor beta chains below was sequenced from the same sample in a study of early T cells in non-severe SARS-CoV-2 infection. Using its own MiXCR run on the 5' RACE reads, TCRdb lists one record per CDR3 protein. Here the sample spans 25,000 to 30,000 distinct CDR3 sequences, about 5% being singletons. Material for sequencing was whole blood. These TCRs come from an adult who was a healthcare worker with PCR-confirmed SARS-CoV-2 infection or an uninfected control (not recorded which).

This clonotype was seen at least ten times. The CDR3 sequence: CASSASGDSNNEQFF. The CDR3 DNA sequence: TGTGCCAGTAGTGCAAGCGGAGACTCTAACAATGAGCAGTTCTTC. The genes are TRBV19 and TRBJ2-1, with D perhaps TRBD2 (5 bases). V lost 5 bases, J lost 5 bases, and 16 bases lay in between. Germline CDR1 is LNHDA and CDR2 is SQIVND (reference sequence). The CDR3 is 15 amino acids.

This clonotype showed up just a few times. In nucleotides, the CDR3 is TGTGCCAGCAGCCCCGACAGGGCCTCTGGAAACACCATATATTTT. Its protein product is CASSPDRASGNTIYF. This sequence joins TRBV6-5 and TRBJ1-3, with 7 nucleotides matching TRBD1. Unmatched junction bases numbered 5, after V lost 6 bases and J lost 0 bases. The germline CDR1 and CDR2 sequences are MNHEY and SVGAGI. The CDR3 is made up of 15 amino acids.

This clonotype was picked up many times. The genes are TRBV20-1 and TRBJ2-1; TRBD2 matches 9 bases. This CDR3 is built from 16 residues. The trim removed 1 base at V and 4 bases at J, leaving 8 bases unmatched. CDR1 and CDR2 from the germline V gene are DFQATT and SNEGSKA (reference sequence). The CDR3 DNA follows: TGCAGTGCTAGAGCCTTGCGGGAGGGTCGTTACAATGAGCAGTTCTTC. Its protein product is CSARALREGRYNEQFF.

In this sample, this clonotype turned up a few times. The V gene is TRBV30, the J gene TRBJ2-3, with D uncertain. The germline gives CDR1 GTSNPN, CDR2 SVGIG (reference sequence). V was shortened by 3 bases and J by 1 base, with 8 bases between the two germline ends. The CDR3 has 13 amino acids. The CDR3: CAWRAPGTDTQYF. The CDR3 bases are TGTGCCTGGAGGGCTCCTGGCACAGATACGCAGTATTTT. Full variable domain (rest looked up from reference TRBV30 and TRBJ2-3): SQTIHQWPATLVQPVGSPLSLECTVEGTSNPNLYWYRQAAGRGLQLLFYSVGIGQISSEVPQNLSASRPQDRQFILSSKKLLLSDSGFYLCAWRAPGTDTQYFGPGTRLTVL.

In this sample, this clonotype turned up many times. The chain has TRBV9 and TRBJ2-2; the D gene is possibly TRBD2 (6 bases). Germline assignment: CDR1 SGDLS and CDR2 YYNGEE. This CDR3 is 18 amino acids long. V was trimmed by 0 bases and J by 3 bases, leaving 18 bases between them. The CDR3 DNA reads TGTGCCAGCAGCGTAGCCCCCGCCGGGGAGGTAGACACCGGGGAGCTGTTTTTT. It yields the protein CASSVAPAGEVDTGELFF.

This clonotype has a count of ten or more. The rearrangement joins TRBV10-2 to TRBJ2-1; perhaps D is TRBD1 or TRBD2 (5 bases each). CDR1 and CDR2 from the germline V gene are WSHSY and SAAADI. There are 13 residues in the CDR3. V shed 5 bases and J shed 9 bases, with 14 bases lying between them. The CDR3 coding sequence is TGCGCCAGCAGTACCGGGACGGCGGGTGAGCAGTTCTTC. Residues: CASSTGTAGEQFF.

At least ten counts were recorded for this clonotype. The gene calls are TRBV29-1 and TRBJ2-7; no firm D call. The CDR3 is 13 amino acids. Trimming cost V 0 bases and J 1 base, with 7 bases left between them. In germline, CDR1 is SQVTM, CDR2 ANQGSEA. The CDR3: CSVEDTVSYEQYF. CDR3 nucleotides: TGCAGCGTTGAAGACACAGTTTCCTACGAGCAGTACTTC.

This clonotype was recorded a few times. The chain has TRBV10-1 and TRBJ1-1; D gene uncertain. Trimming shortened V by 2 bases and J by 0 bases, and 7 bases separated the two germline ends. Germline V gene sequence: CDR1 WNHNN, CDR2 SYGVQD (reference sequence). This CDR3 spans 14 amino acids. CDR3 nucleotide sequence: TGCGCCAGCAGTGAGGGAGGGATGAACACTGAAGCTTTCTTT. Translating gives CASSEGGMNTEAFF.

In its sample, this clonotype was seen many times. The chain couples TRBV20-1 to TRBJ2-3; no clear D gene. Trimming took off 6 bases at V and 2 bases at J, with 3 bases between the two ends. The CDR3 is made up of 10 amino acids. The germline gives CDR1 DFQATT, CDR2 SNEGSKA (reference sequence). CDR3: CSAYTDTQYF. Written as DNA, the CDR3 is TGCAGTGCCTACACAGATACGCAGTATTTT.

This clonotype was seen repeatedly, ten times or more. DNA for the CDR3: TGTGCCAGCAGCCTATACACTGAAGCTTTCTTT. This gives the protein CASSLYTEAFF. The chain carries TRBV11-2 and TRBJ1-1; D remains unclear. From germline, CDR1 is SGHAT and CDR2 FQNNGV. The CDR3 totals 11 residues. V was trimmed by 5 bases and J by 3 bases, leaving 4 bases between them.

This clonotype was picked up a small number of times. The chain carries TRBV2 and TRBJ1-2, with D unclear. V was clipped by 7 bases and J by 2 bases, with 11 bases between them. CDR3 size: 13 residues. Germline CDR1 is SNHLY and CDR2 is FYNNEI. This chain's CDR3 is CASTRTENYGYTF. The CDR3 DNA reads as TGTGCCAGCACCAGGACGGAAAACTATGGCTACACCTTC.

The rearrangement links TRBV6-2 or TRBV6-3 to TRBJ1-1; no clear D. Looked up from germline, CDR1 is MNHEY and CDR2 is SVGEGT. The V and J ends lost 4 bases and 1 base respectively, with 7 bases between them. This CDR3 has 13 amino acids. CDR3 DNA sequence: TGTGCCAGCAGTTTGTTGAGGAACACTGAAGCTTTCTTT. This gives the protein CASSLLRNTEAFF.

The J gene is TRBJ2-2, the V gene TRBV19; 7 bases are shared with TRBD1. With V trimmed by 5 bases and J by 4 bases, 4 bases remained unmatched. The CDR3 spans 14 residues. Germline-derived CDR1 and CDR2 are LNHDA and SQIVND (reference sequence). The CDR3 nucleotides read TGTGCCAGTAGTGGTCCAGGGGGCACCGGGGAGCTGTTTTTT. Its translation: CASSGPGGTGELFF.

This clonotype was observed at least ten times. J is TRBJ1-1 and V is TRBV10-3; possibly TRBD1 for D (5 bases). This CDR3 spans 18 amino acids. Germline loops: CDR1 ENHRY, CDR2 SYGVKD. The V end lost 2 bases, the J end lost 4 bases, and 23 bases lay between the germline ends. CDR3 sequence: CAISEPRTSSVGGTEAFF. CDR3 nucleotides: TGTGCCATCAGTGAGCCCAGGACATCCTCAGTCGGAGGCACTGAAGCTTTCTTT.

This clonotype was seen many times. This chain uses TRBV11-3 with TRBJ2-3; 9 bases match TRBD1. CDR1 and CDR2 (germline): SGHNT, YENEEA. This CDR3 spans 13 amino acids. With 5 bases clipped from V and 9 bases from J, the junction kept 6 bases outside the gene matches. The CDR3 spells CASSELQGATQYF. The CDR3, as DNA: TGTGCCAGCAGCGAATTACAGGGGGCGACGCAGTATTTT.